This T cell receptor beta chain is from a study of shared clonotypes between healthy human individuals. Looking at the study overall: Donors consisted of two women and three men between 18 and 49. General study points: The sharing of roughly 5% of naive CD4 clonotypes was seen across a handful of donors. Owing to a small donor count, the genetic and exposure-history diversity represented was limited.

This clone was seen a single time. Its specificity is not known. The table came from immunoSEQ multiplex PCR; TCRdb's copy has only in-frame clones and leaves some out. The sample has over a million clones, approximately 98% seen once; the top ten hold around 0.45%. V shed 0 bases and J 4 bases; nucleotides not matched to a gene: 8. The CDR3 has 19 amino acids. CDR1 is LGHNA, CDR2 YNFKEQ, per germline. V usage is TRBV4-2 and J usage is TRBJ2-1; 14 bases are shared with TRBD2. The sequenced sample consisted of naive CD4+ T cells sorted from blood. The subset is: CD45RA+ positively selected. The receptor comes from a man aged 25 to 45 in good health. DNA for the CDR3: TGTGCCAGCAGCCAAGACCGACTAGCGGGAGGGCCGACATACAATGAGCAGTTCTTC. Protein product: CASSQDRLAGGPTYNEQFF.